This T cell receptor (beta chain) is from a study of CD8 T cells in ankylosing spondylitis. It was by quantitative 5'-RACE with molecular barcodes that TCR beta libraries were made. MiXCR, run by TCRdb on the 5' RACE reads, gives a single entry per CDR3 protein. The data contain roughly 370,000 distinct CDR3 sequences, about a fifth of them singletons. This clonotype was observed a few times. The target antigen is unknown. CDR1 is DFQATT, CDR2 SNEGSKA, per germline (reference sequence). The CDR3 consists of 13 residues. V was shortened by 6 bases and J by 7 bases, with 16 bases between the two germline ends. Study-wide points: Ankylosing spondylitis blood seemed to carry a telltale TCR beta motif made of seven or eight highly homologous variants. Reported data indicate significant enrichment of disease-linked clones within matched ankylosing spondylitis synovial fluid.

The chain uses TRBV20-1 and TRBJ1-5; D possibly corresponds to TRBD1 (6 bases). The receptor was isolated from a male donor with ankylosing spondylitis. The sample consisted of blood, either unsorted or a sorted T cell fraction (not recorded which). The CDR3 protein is CSAKGTTGQPQHF. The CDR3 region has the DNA TGCAGTGCAAAAGGGACAACTGGGCAGCCCCAGCATTTT.